The 5 T cell receptor beta chains below all came from one sample that was sequenced in a study of control samples from healthy donors and cancer patients. Generated by immunoSEQ multiplex PCR, the TCRdb table keeps only in-frame clones and is missing some. Among approximately 170,000 clones listed, more than 90% were seen once. The material sequenced was blood. The receptors stem from a man aged 25-45 years in good health.

The V and J genes are TRBV10-3 and TRBJ1-3; D gene unclear. This CDR3 is built from 13 residues. From germline, CDR1 is ENHRY and CDR2 SYGVKD. V was trimmed by 7 bases and J by 0 bases, leaving 7 bases between them. CDR3 bases: TGTGCCATCACTTCCGACTCTGGAAACACCATATATTTT. Amino acids: CAITSDSGNTIYF.

The chain has TRBV7-9 and TRBJ1-6, with unresolved D. Germline CDR1 is SEHNR and CDR2 is FQNEAQ (reference sequence). CDR3 length equals 13 residues. V lost 2 bases to trimming and J lost 2 bases, with 1 base between them. This CDR3 reads CASSLTYNSPLHF. DNA of the CDR3: TGTGCCAGCAGCTTAACCTATAATTCACCCCTCCACTTT.

The V call is TRBV19, the J call TRBJ2-2, with TRBD1 as a possible D gene (5 bases). The CDR3 has 14 amino acids. The V end lost 7 bases, the J end lost 5 bases, and 14 bases lay between the germline ends. The germline V gene has CDR1 LNHDA and CDR2 SQIVND (reference sequence). As DNA, the CDR3 is TGTGCCAGTACCCCGAGACAGCAAACCGGGGAGCTGTTTTTT. Its translation: CASTPRQQTGELFF. The full variable domain, in which reference TRBV19 and TRBJ2-2 provide the parts outside the CDR3, is DGGITQSPKYLFRKEGQNVTLSCEQNLNHDAMYWYRQDPGQGLRLIYYSQIVNDFQKGDIAEGYSVSREKKESFPLTVTSAQKNPTAFYLCASTPRQQTGELFFGEGSRLTVL.

The chain uses TRBV4-1 and TRBJ1-3; no reliable D call. The germline gives CDR1 MGHRA, CDR2 YSYEKL. This CDR3 has 14 residues. Trimming shortened V by 1 base and J by 0 bases, and 4 bases separated the two germline ends. The CDR3 DNA reads TGCGCCAGCAGCCAAGGTCGCTCTGGAAACACCATATATTTT. Protein sequence: CASSQGRSGNTIYF.

The chain couples TRBV6-5 to TRBJ1-4; 9 bases align to TRBD1. CDR1 and CDR2 from the germline V gene are MNHEY and SVGAGI. This CDR3 contains 15 residues. After removal of 0 bases from V and 7 bases from J, the junction contained 3 bases not matched to a gene. CDR3 sequence (DNA): TGTGCCAGCAGTTACTCGGGACAGGGAGGTGAAAAACTGTTTTTT. Translation: CASSYSGQGGEKLFF.